This T cell receptor (beta chain) was identified during a study of a mutant IDH1 vaccine in newly diagnosed glioma. The CDR3 runs to 15 residues. Between the trimmed V and J ends, which lost 0 bases and 7 bases, there was a span of 11 bases. Germline CDR1 is SGDLS and CDR2 is YYNGEE. As for this clone: Antigen unknown.

Regarding time point: week 11, during vaccination. Vaccinated patients received 300 ug of mutant IDH1 20-mer peptide per dose, with topical imiquimod. Data came from immunoSEQ multiplex PCR; TCRdb stores just in-frame clones and leaves some out. The table includes about 62,000 clones, about 88% detected once. The sequence was collected from a man aged 35-49 years with glioma. The rearrangement links TRBV9 to TRBJ1-6; D remains unclear. The sample was PBMCs, taken from a glioma patient whose treatment included an IDH1 peptide vaccine. The CDR3 spells CASSVERQRNSPLHF. CDR3 coding DNA: TGTGCCAGCAGCGTAGAGCGCCAAAGGAATTCACCCCTCCACTTT.